This entry lists 21 T cell receptor beta chains sequenced from one sample in a study of T cell changes during pregnancy in multiple sclerosis. Assay used: immunoSEQ multiplex PCR; TCRdb lists only in-frame clones, some missing. The table lists roughly 63,000 clones, 90% to 95% of them singletons. The sample in question was CD8+ T cells from peripheral blood mononuclear cells, obtained in the second trimester of pregnancy. All receptors derive from a female donor with multiple sclerosis, enrolled in a pregnancy study.

The chain links TRBV7-9 to TRBJ1-1; D is undetermined. The CDR3 length is 15 residues. CDR1 is SEHNR, CDR2 FQNEAQ, per germline (reference sequence). Trimming cost V 1 base and J 1 base, with 10 bases left between them. CDR3 in DNA: TGTGCCAGCAGCTTAGAGCTTTTGAAGAACACTGAAGCTTTCTTT. Translation: CASSLELLKNTEAFF.

The rearrangement links TRBV15 to TRBJ1-3; 9 nucleotides line up with TRBD1. Germline CDR1 LNHNV, CDR2 YYDKDF (reference sequence). The CDR3 has 16 amino acids. V trimming: 6 bases; J trimming: 0 bases; junction bases outside the gene matches: 6. CDR3 sequence: CATSPGTGYSGNTIYF. CDR3 sequence (DNA): TGTGCCACCAGTCCCGGGACAGGGTACTCTGGAAACACCATATATTTT.

This chain joins TRBV5-1 and TRBJ2-1; 10 nucleotides match TRBD2. Per the germline V gene, CDR1 is SGHRS and CDR2 is YFSETQ. This CDR3 is built from 14 residues. J lost 2 bases, V lost 8 bases, and 4 bases had no gene match. CDR3 in amino acids: CASRTSGTYNEQFF. Here the CDR3 DNA reads TGCGCCAGTCGGACTAGCGGAACCTACAATGAGCAGTTCTTC.

This chain joins TRBV5-4 and TRBJ2-1; 11 bases fit TRBD2. V trimming: 3 bases; J trimming: 5 bases; junction bases outside the gene matches: 4. Germline CDR1 and CDR2: SGHNT and YYREEE (reference sequence). The CDR3 runs to 15 residues. CDR3 sequence: CASSSTSGGNNEQFF. DNA for the CDR3: TGTGCCAGCAGCTCCACTAGCGGGGGCAACAATGAGCAGTTCTTC.

This clone was found a few times. The chain employs TRBV4-1 and TRBJ2-7; 7 positions match TRBD1. The CDR3 loop spans 14 amino acids. The V and J ends lost 4 bases and 2 bases, in that order; junction bases with no gene match: 5. Germline lookup yields CDR1 MGHRA and CDR2 YSYEKL. In DNA, the CDR3 is TGCGCCAGCAGCCTACGGGACAGTCCCTACGAGCAGTACTTC. Amino acids: CASSLRDSPYEQYF.

This sequence joins TRBV5-4 and TRBJ2-3; 7 nucleotides line up with TRBD1. The CDR3 spans 15 residues. Unmatched junction bases numbered 4, after V lost 3 bases and J lost 0 bases. In germline, CDR1 is SGHNT, CDR2 YYREEE (reference sequence). Here the CDR3 reads CASSSGTASTDTQYF. The CDR3 coding sequence is TGTGCCAGCAGCTCCGGGACAGCTAGCACAGATACGCAGTATTTT.

This rearrangement joins TRBV19 to TRBJ1-1; no firm D call. The CDR3 totals 15 residues. CDR1 is LNHDA, CDR2 SQIVND, per germline (reference sequence). Trimming left V 4 bases short and J 5 bases short, with 17 bases between. As DNA, the CDR3 is TGTGCCAGTAGTACGGCCTGGACCGAGGGAACTGAAGCTTTCTTT. Translation gives CASSTAWTEGTEAFF.

V and J are TRBV7-3 and TRBJ2-6, with 8 bases fitting TRBD2. Germline V CDR1 and CDR2: SGHTA, FQGTGA. With 1 base clipped from V and 3 bases from J, the junction kept 8 bases outside the gene matches. The CDR3 totals 18 residues. CDR3 nucleotides: TGTGCCAGCAGCTTAATTGGTAGCGGGAAAGGTGGGGCCAACGTCCTGACTTTC. Its translation is CASSLIGSGKGGANVLTF.

This chain uses TRBV11-3 with TRBJ2-7; 10 bases match TRBD2. The germline V gene has CDR1 SGHNT and CDR2 YENEEA. Unmatched junction bases numbered 1, after V lost 5 bases and J lost 3 bases. This CDR3 is 13 amino acids long. The CDR3 bases are TGTGCCAGCAGCCAGCGGGGGGGCTACGAGCAGTACTTC. Protein product: CASSQRGGYEQYF. Based on the CDR3 plus reference TRBV11-3 and TRBJ2-7, the full variable domain is EAGVVQSPRYKIIEKKQPVAFWCNPISGHNTLYWYLQNLGQGPELLIRYENEEAVDDSQLPKDRFSAERLKGVDSTLKIQPAELGDSAVYLCASSQRGGYEQYFGPGTRLTVT.

CDR3 sequence (DNA): TGTGCCAGTAGTCCCCAGGGCTCGCCTTGGGGCACAGATACGCAGTATTTT. Its protein product is CASSPQGSPWGTDTQYF. The rearrangement joins TRBV19 to TRBJ2-3; tentative D call: TRBD1 (5 bases). This CDR3 contains 17 residues. V lost 5 bases and J lost 1, with 19 bases in between. CDR1 is LNHDA, CDR2 SQIVND, per germline (reference sequence). Filled out from reference TRBV19 and TRBJ2-3, the complete variable domain reads DGGITQSPKYLFRKEGQNVTLSCEQNLNHDAMYWYRQDPGQGLRLIYYSQIVNDFQKGDIAEGYSVSREKKESFPLTVTSAQKNPTAFYLCASSPQGSPWGTDTQYFGPGTRLTVL.

This clone was detected once. The genes are TRBV2 and TRBJ2-1; 12 nucleotides line up with TRBD1. The CDR3 has 15 residues. Trimming took 6 bases from V and 9 from J; bases not matched to a gene: 9. CDR1 SNHLY and CDR2 FYNNEI come from the germline V gene. CDR3 coding DNA: TGTGCCAGCAGAGAGGGACAGGGGGCGCGGGGTGAGCAGTTCTTC. This translates into CASREGQGARGEQFF. Using reference TRBV2 and TRBJ2-1 for the parts outside the CDR3, the full variable domain is EPEVTQTPSHQVTQMGQEVILRCVPISNHLYFYWYRQILGQKVEFLVSFYNNEISEKSEIFDDQFSVERPDGSNFTLKIRSTKLEDSAMYFCASREGQGARGEQFFGPGTRLTVL.

This clone was detected only a few times. This chain connects TRBV25-1 to TRBJ1-2; tentatively, D is TRBD1 (6 bases). With 4 bases removed from V and 6 bases from J, the gap between germline ends came to 21 bases. In germline, CDR1 is MGHDK, CDR2 SYGVNS. The CDR3 is made up of 16 amino acids. Here the CDR3 reads CASSAPYREYIHGYTF. For the CDR3, the DNA is TGTGCCAGCAGTGCTCCCTACAGGGAGTATATACATGGCTACACCTTC.

This chain joins TRBV6-1 and TRBJ2-7, with D maybe TRBD2 (6 bases). The V end was cut by 4 bases, the J end by 3 bases, with 19 bases between. Germline assignment: CDR1 MNHNS and CDR2 SASEGT. The CDR3 totals 16 residues. CDR3 residues: CASSGGRPGVFYEQYF. The CDR3 DNA reads TGTGCCAGCAGTGGGGGACGCCCGGGGGTATTCTACGAGCAGTACTTC.

The chain joins TRBV2 to TRBJ1-4; possible D gene TRBD1, 6 bases. V was cut by 6 bases and J by 4 bases, with 15 bases left in between. Germline CDR1 is SNHLY and CDR2 is FYNNEI. This CDR3 spans 15 amino acids. CDR3 region: CASRDFTGLNEKLFF. CDR3 nucleotide sequence: TGTGCCAGCAGAGATTTTACAGGGCTTAATGAAAAACTGTTTTTT.

This sequence joins TRBV5-1 and TRBJ1-2, with TRBD1 matching over 8 bases. This CDR3 is built from 15 residues. After removal of 0 bases from V and 4 bases from J, the junction contained 5 bases not matched to a gene. CDR1 SGHRS and CDR2 YFSETQ come from the germline V gene. CDR3 loop: CASSLDRGFSYGYTF. The CDR3 bases are TGCGCCAGCAGCTTGGACAGGGGGTTCTCCTATGGCTACACCTTC.

The chain's CDR3 is CASSLTGGGDGELFF. The CDR3 nucleotides are TGTGCCAGCAGCCTAACCGGGGGAGGAGACGGGGAGCTGTTTTTT. V gene TRBV7-9 combines with J gene TRBJ2-2, with a possible D match to TRBD2 (6 bases). The CDR3 covers 15 residues. Deletions cut 5 bases from V and 7 bases from J, with 17 bases between. The germline gives CDR1 SEHNR, CDR2 FQNEAQ (reference sequence).

The rearrangement links TRBV7-9 to TRBJ1-1; D is unresolved. This CDR3 comprises 14 residues. Trimming cost V 3 bases and J 0 bases, with 8 bases left between them. The germline V gene has CDR1 SEHNR and CDR2 FQNEAQ (reference sequence). The CDR3 DNA reads as TGTGCCAGCAGCTTCAGAGACATGAACACTGAAGCTTTCTTT. It yields the protein CASSFRDMNTEAFF.

This clone is a singleton in its sample. The CDR3 DNA reads TGTGCCTCTTCCGGGACAGGGACGTTAGGCTACACCTTC. Protein sequence: CASSGTGTLGYTF. The chain joins TRBV30 to TRBJ1-2, with 9 bases that match TRBD1. Germline CDR1 is GTSNPN and CDR2 is SVGIG (reference sequence). V lost 7 bases to trimming and J lost 8 bases; unmatched junction nucleotides: 11. This CDR3 has 13 amino acids.

The chain combines TRBV5-8 with TRBJ2-7; D may be TRBD2 (6 bases). The V gene lost 7 bases and the J gene lost 1 base, with 15 bases spanning the gap. The germline CDR1 and CDR2 sequences are SGHTS and YDEGEE. The CDR3 is made up of 14 amino acids. CDR3 residues: CASPTGRPSYEQYF. As DNA, the CDR3 is TGTGCCAGCCCAACGGGGAGGCCTTCCTACGAGCAGTACTTC.

The rearrangement uses TRBV28 and TRBJ1-5; D gene unclear. Germline V gives CDR1 MDHEN, CDR2 SYDVKM. Trimming removed 7 bases at V and 3 bases at J, with 10 bases between. The CDR3 consists of 13 residues. This CDR3 is CASTLGINQPQHF. The CDR3 bases are TGTGCCAGCACCCTAGGCATCAATCAGCCCCAGCATTTT.

The chain is built from TRBV5-4 and TRBJ2-7; 8 bases align to TRBD2. Trimming cost V 6 bases and J 2 bases; bases outside gene matches: 10. Per germline, CDR1 SGHNT and CDR2 YYREEE (reference sequence). The CDR3 extends over 15 amino acids. CDR3 sequence reads: CASTLLGGGTYEQYF. CDR3 nucleotide sequence: TGTGCCAGCACCCTCCTGGGCGGGGGGACCTACGAGCAGTACTTC.